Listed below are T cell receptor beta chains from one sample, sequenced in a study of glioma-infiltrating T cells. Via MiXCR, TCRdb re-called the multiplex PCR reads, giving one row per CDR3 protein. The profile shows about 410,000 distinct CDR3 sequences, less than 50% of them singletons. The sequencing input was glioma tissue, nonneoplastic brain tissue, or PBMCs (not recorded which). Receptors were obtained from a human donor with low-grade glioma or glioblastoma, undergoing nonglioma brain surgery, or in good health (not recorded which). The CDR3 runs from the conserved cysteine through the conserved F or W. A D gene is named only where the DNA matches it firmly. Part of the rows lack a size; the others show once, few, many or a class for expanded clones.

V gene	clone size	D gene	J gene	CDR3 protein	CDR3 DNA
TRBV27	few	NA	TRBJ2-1	CASSPILGGISYNEQFF	TGTGCCAGCAGTCCAATACTTGGAGGGATCTCCTACAATGAGCAGTTCTTC
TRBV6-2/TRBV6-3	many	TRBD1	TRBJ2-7	CASSRQGRSYEQYF	TGTGCCAGCAGTCGACAGGGGCGGTCCTACGAGCAGTACTTC
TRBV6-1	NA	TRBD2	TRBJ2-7	CASSEPASGYYEQYF	TGTGCCAGCAGTGAACCGGCTAGCGGCTACTACGAGCAGTACTTC
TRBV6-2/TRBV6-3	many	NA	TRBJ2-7	CASSYNHLRTEAYEQYF	TGTGCCAGCAGTTACAATCACCTCAGGACGGAGGCCTACGAGCAGTACTTC
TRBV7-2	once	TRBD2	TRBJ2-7	CASSSRLAGTHEQYF	TGTGCCAGCAGCTCCAGACTAGCGGGAACCCACGAGCAGTACTTC
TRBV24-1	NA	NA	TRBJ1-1	CATSDPSGVLNTEAFF	TGTGCCACCAGTGACCCCTCAGGAGTCCTGAACACTGAAGCTTTCTTT
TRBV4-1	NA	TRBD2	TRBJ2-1	CASSYGTSGSYNEQFF	TGTGCCAGCAGTTATGGGACTAGCGGGAGCTACAATGAGCAGTTCTTC
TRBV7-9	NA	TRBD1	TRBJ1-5	CASSMGQGGDQPQHF	TGTGCCAGCAGCATGGGACAGGGGGGCGATCAGCCCCAGCATTTT
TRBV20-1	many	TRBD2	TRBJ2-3	CSASTSPLGTDTQYF	TGCAGTGCTTCGACTAGCCCTTTGGGCACAGATACGCAGTATTTT
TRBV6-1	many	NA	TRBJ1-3	CASRQGRNTIYF	TGTGCCAGTCGGCAGGGTCGAAACACCATATATTTT
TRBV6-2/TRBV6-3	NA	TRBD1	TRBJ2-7	CASSQDRLGYEQYF	TGTGCCAGCAGTCAGGACAGGCTGGGATACGAGCAGTACTTC
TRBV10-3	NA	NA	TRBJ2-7	CAISDPYEQYF	TGTGCCATCAGTGACCCCTACGAGCAGTACTTC
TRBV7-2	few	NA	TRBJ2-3	CASSTRVGDTQYF	TGTGCCAGCAGCACCAGGGTTGGAGATACGCAGTATTTT
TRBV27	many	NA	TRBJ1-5	CASSLFSATPQHF	TGTGCCAGCAGTTTATTTTCGGCTACGCCCCAGCATTTT
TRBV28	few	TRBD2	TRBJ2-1	CASSPASTSGTNEQFF	TGTGCCAGCAGCCCGGCCTCGACTAGCGGGACGAATGAGCAGTTCTTC
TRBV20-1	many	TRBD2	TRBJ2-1	CSAPLAGERYNEQFF	TGCAGTGCTCCACTAGCGGGAGAGAGATACAATGAGCAGTTCTTC
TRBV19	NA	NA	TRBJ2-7	CASSIMTSYEQYF	TGTGCCAGTAGTATTATGACATCTTACGAGCAGTACTTC
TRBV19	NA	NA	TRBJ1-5	CASISDSNQPQHF	TGTGCCAGTATCTCGGATAGCAATCAGCCCCAGCATTTT
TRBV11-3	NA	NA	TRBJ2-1	CASSHGGEQFF	TGTGCCAGCAGCCACGGGGGTGAGCAGTTCTTC
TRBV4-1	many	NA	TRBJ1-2	CASSQPDLIGYTF	TGCGCCAGCAGCCAACCCGACCTTATCGGCTACACCTTC
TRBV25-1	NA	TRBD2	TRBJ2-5	CASSEAGVGTQYF	TGTGCCAGCAGTGAAGCGGGAGTCGGGACCCAGTACTTC
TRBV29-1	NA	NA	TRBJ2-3	CSVEGLRTDTDTQYF	TGCAGCGTTGAAGGTCTACGAACCGACACAGATACGCAGTATTTT